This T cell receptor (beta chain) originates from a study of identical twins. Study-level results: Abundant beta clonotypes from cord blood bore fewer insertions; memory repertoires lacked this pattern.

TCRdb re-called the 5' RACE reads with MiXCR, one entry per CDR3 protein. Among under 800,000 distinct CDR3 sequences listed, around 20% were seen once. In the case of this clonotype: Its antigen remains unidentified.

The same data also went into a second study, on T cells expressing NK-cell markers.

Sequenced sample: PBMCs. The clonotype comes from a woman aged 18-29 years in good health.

The CDR3: CASTAGLSPLHF. CDR3 DNA sequence: TGTGCCAGCACTGCGGGTCTCTCACCCCTCCACTTT. This chain uses TRBV6-5 with TRBJ1-6; D remains unclear. V was shortened by 7 bases and J by 10 bases, with 11 bases between the two germline ends. This CDR3 region has 12 residues. Germline lookup yields CDR1 MNHEY and CDR2 SVGAGI.